The rows below give T cell receptor beta chains drawn from one sample of a study of cytomegalovirus exposure and HLA in healthy donors. Generated by immunoSEQ multiplex PCR, the TCRdb table keeps only in-frame clones and is missing some. Of roughly 180,000 clones listed, 84% are singletons. Sequenced sample: PBMCs. Receptors originate from a man aged 30 to 39 in good health and CMV-seronegative. The CDR3 runs from the conserved cysteine through the conserved F or W. Each record gives: clone size, V gene, J gene, D gene, CDR3 DNA, CDR3 protein. D genes are given only for firm matches. Clone size is stated in some rows and not others, as once, few, many or a class when expanded.

>-|TRBV7-3|TRBJ1-2|TRBD1
TGTGCCAGCAGCCCGGGACAGGGGAACTACTATGGCTACACCTTC
CASSPGQGNYYGYTF
>-|TRBV2|TRBJ2-3|TRBD2
TGTGCCAGCAGTGATTATACTAGCGGGAGGCCGGTTAGCACAGATACGCAGTATTTT
CASSDYTSGRPVSTDTQYF
>-|TRBV29-1|TRBJ1-2|-
TGCAGCGTTGAAGACAGTCGTAACTATGGCTACACCTTC
CSVEDSRNYGYTF
>-|TRBV5-1|TRBJ2-3|TRBD1
TGCGCCAGCAGCTGGGTGGACAGGGGGACAGATACGCAGTATTTT
CASSWVDRGTDTQYF
>-|TRBV5-1|TRBJ2-1|TRBD1
TGCGCCAGCAGCTTGGACACAGGGGGCCCCTACAATGAGCAGTTCTTC
CASSLDTGGPYNEQFF
>-|TRBV19|TRBJ1-2|-
TGTGCCAGTAGCTTGACCGGGGGTAACTATGGCTACACCTTC
CASSLTGGNYGYTF
>few|TRBV29-1|TRBJ1-1|TRBD1
TGCAGCGTTTCCCAAATTGGACAGGGTGACACTGAAGCTTTCTTT
CSVSQIGQGDTEAFF
>-|TRBV7-6|TRBJ2-5|TRBD2
TGTGCCAGCAGCTTGCGGGAGTACCAAGAGACCCAGTACTTC
CASSLREYQETQYF
>-|TRBV11-2|TRBJ2-7|-
TGTGCCAGCAGCTTGGGCAGAAACTACGAGCAGTACTTC
CASSLGRNYEQYF
>-|TRBV19|TRBJ1-5|TRBD1
TGTGCCAGCAACGACAGGGCCCAAGATCAGCCCCAGCATTTT
CASNDRAQDQPQHF
>once|TRBV10-3|TRBJ1-2|TRBD1
TGTGCCATCAGTGTCGGGACAGGGGATGGCTACACCTTC
CAISVGTGDGYTF
>-|TRBV18|TRBJ2-1|TRBD2
TGTGCCAGCTCACCATTAGCTGGACTAGCGGGAGGGGCCCGAGACAATGAGCAGTTCTTC
CASSPLAGLAGGARDNEQFF